This is a list of T cell receptor beta chains from one sample in a study of T cell repertoires in cytomegalovirus infection. TCRdb itself ran the reads through MiXCR, one entry per CDR3 protein. In the table there are fewer than 900,000 distinct CDR3 sequences, 25% to 35% of which are singletons. These receptors' targets are unknown. Sequencing used cultured CD8+ T cells from PBMCs, obtained from culture after CMV antigen stimulation. These receptors came from a human donor in good health (CMV status not recorded). Some clones in this sample may be carry-over from other donors' samples. Both conserved end residues are part of each CDR3. The D gene is left open where the match is weak. Not every row has a clone size; where given, it reads once, few, many or a size class.

d_call j_call v_call cdr3_length clone_size cdr3_nt cdr3_aa
- TRBJ2-3 TRBV6-1 14 - TGTGCCAGCAGTGATCTCAGTGGGCCGGATACGCAGTATTTT CASSDLSGPDTQYF
TRBD2 TRBJ2-1 TRBV5-5 17 - TGTGCCAGCAGCGCCAGACTAGCGGCAAGCTCCTACAATGAGCAGTTCTTC CASSARLAASSYNEQFF
- TRBJ2-1 TRBV25-1 19 many TGTGCCAGCAGTGATCTGCTGGTCTCTGGGCCCCGCTCCTACAATGAGCAGTTCTTC CASSDLLVSGPRSYNEQFF
- TRBJ1-6 TRBV11-3 13 few TGTGCCAGCAGCTTGGGGACCGTCTCACCCCTCCACTTT CASSLGTVSPLHF
TRBD1 TRBJ1-1 TRBV7-3 15 - TGTGCCAGCAGGCAACAGGGGGCGATGAACACTGAAGCTTTCTTT CASRQQGAMNTEAFF
- TRBJ2-3 TRBV7-8 17 few TGTGCCAGCAGCTTAAGGGGGGCAGGGCCCCTCACAGATACGCAGTATTTT CASSLRGAGPLTDTQYF
- TRBJ1-2 TRBV4-1 18 few TGCGCCAGCAGCCAAGAGATCACCGGGGCTCCTGAGGACTATGGCTACACCTTC CASSQEITGAPEDYGYTF
TRBD1 TRBJ2-7 TRBV19 17 once TGTGCCAGTAGTATAGATCGAGACAGGGAGCTGATCTCCGAGCAGTACTTC CASSIDRDRELISEQYF
- TRBJ2-7 TRBV19 12 - TGTGCCAGTAGTCCCGGTTGGGGCGAGCAGTACTTC CASSPGWGEQYF
- TRBJ2-7 TRBV6-1 17 few TGTGCCAGCAGTGAAAAGGTCCGGGACACCTTCTCCTACGAGCAGTACTTC CASSEKVRDTFSYEQYF
- TRBJ2-3 TRBV6-2/TRBV6-3 14 few TGTGCCAGCAGTTATGATGAGGGGCTGGCTACGCAGTATTTT CASSYDEGLATQYF
TRBD2 TRBJ2-3 TRBV10-3 15 - TGTGCCATCAGTGAGTCGATCGGGGGGGCAGATACGCAGTATTTT CAISESIGGADTQYF
TRBD2 TRBJ2-7 TRBV7-9 13 few TGTGCCAGCAGCCCGAGTGGTTGGGAGGGGCAGTACTTC CASSPSGWEGQYF
- TRBJ1-2 TRBV4-1 15 - TGCGCCAGCAGCCAAGATGAGGCAGACAAATATGGCTACACCTTC CASSQDEADKYGYTF
TRBD2 TRBJ2-1 TRBV4-1 15 - TGCGCCAGCAGCCAGACTAGCGGGGGGGGGTATGAGCAGTTCTTC CASSQTSGGGYEQFF
- TRBJ2-2 TRBV7-9 17 - TGTGCCAGCAGCTCTCCCCTCCACCCAAGAAACACCGGGGAGCTGTTTTTT CASSSPLHPRNTGELFF
- TRBJ1-2 TRBV7-2 14 many TGTGCCAGCAGCTTACGGGCCGGAAGTGATGGCTACACCTTC CASSLRAGSDGYTF
- TRBJ1-4 TRBV4-1 16 many TGCGCCAGCAGCCAGACAGAACAGGGATTAGATGAAAAACTGTTTTTT CASSQTEQGLDEKLFF
TRBD1 TRBJ1-2 TRBV27 15 - TGTGCCAGCAGTCCCGGGACAGGGTTAGGCTATGGCTACACCTTC CASSPGTGLGYGYTF
TRBD2 TRBJ2-1 TRBV4-3 16 - TGCGCCAGCAGCCAAGATTGGGGACTAGCGGGGCAAGAGCAGTTCTTC CASSQDWGLAGQEQFF
- TRBJ2-3 TRBV7-9 15 - TGTGCCAGCAGCTTAGTTCCGGAGCCCACAGATACGCAGTATTTT CASSLVPEPTDTQYF
- TRBJ1-5 TRBV7-6 14 many TGTGCCAGCAGTTCACTGGGGGAGAATCAGCCCCAGCATTTT CASSSLGENQPQHF
TRBD1 TRBJ2-7 TRBV7-6 14 - TGTGCCAGCAGCACGGGACAGGGAATCTACGAGCAGTACTTC CASSTGQGIYEQYF